The rows below give T cell receptor beta chains drawn from one sample of a study of T cell changes during pregnancy in multiple sclerosis. Some clones are missing from TCRdb's copy, which holds only in-frame ones; the method was immunoSEQ multiplex PCR. The sample carries tens of thousands of clones, 90% to 95% recorded once. Sequences were derived from peripheral blood, sampled in the third trimester of pregnancy. The origin of the receptors is a female donor in good health, enrolled as a control in a pregnancy study. Each CDR3 is given with its conserved first and last residue. D genes are given only for firm matches. Clone size is not always given. Where it is, it says once, few, many or a class for expanded clones.

size,D,V,J,DNA,CDR3
few,TRBD1,TRBV7-9,TRBJ1-6,TGTGCCAGCAGCTTACAGGGGGTAGGTAATTCACCCCTCCACTTT,CASSLQGVGNSPLHF
.,.,TRBV7-2,TRBJ2-5,TGTGCCAGCAGACCGAGCGGACAAGAGACCCAGTACTTC,CASRPSGQETQYF
.,TRBD1,TRBV10-2,TRBJ1-4,TGCGCCAGCAAGGAGGGGGCCCCTGGTGAAAAACTGTTTTTT,CASKEGAPGEKLFF
.,TRBD1,TRBV19,TRBJ2-7,TGTGCCAGTAGCCGGGACAGGAACAACGAGCAGTACTTC,CASSRDRNNEQYF
.,.,TRBV7-2,TRBJ2-3,TGTGCCAGCAGCTTTGCCGCGTACACAGATACGCAGTATTTT,CASSFAAYTDTQYF
.,TRBD2,TRBV10-2,TRBJ2-5,TGCGCCAGCAGACAGCTAGCGGGGAAAGAGACCCAGTACTTC,CASRQLAGKETQYF
.,TRBD1,TRBV28,TRBJ2-1,TGTGCCAGCAGTCTCTGGGACAGGGTCCTCAATGAGCAGTTCTTC,CASSLWDRVLNEQFF
.,TRBD1,TRBV6-1,TRBJ2-7,TGTGCCAGCAGGGCGGGACAGGGCTCCTACGAGCAGTACTTC,CASRAGQGSYEQYF
.,.,TRBV6-5,TRBJ2-7,TGTGCCAGCAGTTACTCGACTACAGTGCCCTCCTACGAGCAGTACTTC,CASSYSTTVPSYEQYF
.,.,TRBV6-1,TRBJ1-5,TGTGCCAGCAGTGAATCAGGAAACAATCAGCCCCAGCATTTT,CASSESGNNQPQHF
.,.,TRBV11-1,TRBJ2-7,TGTGCCAGCAGCTTCTCGGGCTACGAGCAGTACTTC,CASSFSGYEQYF
.,.,TRBV11-2,TRBJ1-1,TGTGCCAGCAGCTTCGGACACTTGAACACTGAAGCTTTCTTT,CASSFGHLNTEAFF
.,.,TRBV2,TRBJ2-4,TGTGCCAGCACCCCCCAGGGACTAGCCAAAAACATTCAGTACTTC,CASTPQGLAKNIQYF
once,TRBD1,TRBV28,TRBJ1-1,TGTGCCAGCAGAAAAAACAGGGGGCTCGGTGAAGCTTTCTTT,CASRKNRGLGEAFF
.,.,TRBV5-1,TRBJ2-1,TGCGCCAGCGGCCCTCGTGTTGGGAGTTACAATGAGCAGTTCTTC,CASGPRVGSYNEQFF
few,.,TRBV13,TRBJ1-2,TGTGCCAGCAGCTTAGCTGAAGGAGATTTTATTGAGGGCTACACCTTC,CASSLAEGDFIEGYTF
.,.,TRBV21-1,TRBJ1-2,TGTGCCAGCAGCAAAGGGTCAGGGGGCAACTATGGCTACACCTTC,CASSKGSGGNYGYTF
few,.,TRBV4-2,TRBJ1-2,TGTGCCAGCAGCCCCAGCGATGGGAACTATGGCTACACCTTC,CASSPSDGNYGYTF
.,.,TRBV28,TRBJ1-2,TGTGCCAGCAGTTCGATTGCCGGGACACCTTATAACTATGGCTACACCTTC,CASSSIAGTPYNYGYTF
.,TRBD2,TRBV27,TRBJ2-1,TGTGCCAGCAGCCGGACTAGCGCCAAAGTCAATGAGCAGTTCTTC,CASSRTSAKVNEQFF
.,.,TRBV18,TRBJ1-1,TGTGCCAGCTCCTGGGGCCCGAACACTGAAGCTTTCTTT,CASSWGPNTEAFF
.,.,TRBV2,TRBJ2-7,TGTGCCAGCAGTGGGAGGATTAGTGGGTCCTACGAGCAGTACTTC,CASSGRISGSYEQYF
.,TRBD1,TRBV6-4,TRBJ1-2,TGTGCCAGCAGTACGACAGGGGGCGCTTCGCTGGGTGGCTACACCTTC,CASSTTGGASLGGYTF
.,.,TRBV11-3,TRBJ2-5,TGTGCCAGCAGCTTAGGGACAGTGCAAGAGACCCAGTACTTC,CASSLGTVQETQYF
.,.,TRBV19,TRBJ1-4,TGTGCCAGTAGTATAGATGGGGGACTCAGGGCTAATGAAAAACTGTTTTTT,CASSIDGGLRANEKLFF
once,.,TRBV6-6,TRBJ2-5,TGTGCCAGCAGGCCAGAGGGGGGGGGCCAAGAGACCCAGTACTTC,CASRPEGGGQETQYF
.,TRBD2,TRBV29-1,TRBJ2-7,TGCAGCGTTATATCCGGGACTAGCGGGAGGCCCTACGAGCAGTACTTC,CSVISGTSGRPYEQYF
.,TRBD2,TRBV27,TRBJ2-3,TGTGCCAGCAGTGCCTGGCGGGAGCCAATCACAGATACGCAGTATTTT,CASSAWREPITDTQYF
.,.,TRBV5-4,TRBJ1-1,TGTGCCAGCAGCTTGGTACCAGACTCCGCCACTGAAGCTTTCTTT,CASSLVPDSATEAFF
.,.,TRBV29-1,TRBJ2-4,TGCAGCGTTGGACAGGTCAAAAACATTCAGTACTTC,CSVGQVKNIQYF
.,.,TRBV11-2,TRBJ1-1,TGTGCCAGCAGCCCCGGTGGTCAGAACACTGAAGCTTTCTTT,CASSPGGQNTEAFF
.,TRBD1,TRBV4-3,TRBJ2-1,TGCGCCAGCAGCCGACAGGGGGCGCCTGGGGATGAGCAGTTCTTC,CASSRQGAPGDEQFF
.,TRBD1,TRBV4-3,TRBJ1-1,TGCGCCAGCAGCCAACACAGGGGGCCGAACACTGAAGCTTTCTTT,CASSQHRGPNTEAFF
.,.,TRBV18,TRBJ1-1,TGTGCCAGCTCACCAACATTGACGGGGGACACTGAAGCTTTCTTT,CASSPTLTGDTEAFF
once,.,TRBV4-1,TRBJ2-7,TGCGCCAGCAGCCAAGCCCCCGCTACCTACGAGCAGTACTTC,CASSQAPATYEQYF
.,TRBD1,TRBV19,TRBJ1-5,TGTGCCAGTAGCACTTACAGGGGCGATCAGCCCCAGCATTTT,CASSTYRGDQPQHF
.,.,TRBV7-9,TRBJ1-6,TGTGCCAGCAGCTTAGTACAGGCAGCTTATAATTCACCCCTCCACTTT,CASSLVQAAYNSPLHF
.,TRBD1,TRBV7-7,TRBJ2-7,TGTGCCAGCAGCTTGGACAGGGACCACGAGCAGTACTTC,CASSLDRDHEQYF
.,TRBD2,TRBV11-3,TRBJ2-1,TGTGCCAGCAGCTTGAGCGGGGGAAGGTACAATGAGCAGTTCTTC,CASSLSGGRYNEQFF
.,.,TRBV7-2,TRBJ1-4,TGTGCCAGCAGCTTTACGTATGAGAATGAAAAACTGTTTTTT,CASSFTYENEKLFF
.,.,TRBV19,TRBJ2-3,TGTGCCAGTATGTCAAGCCCCACGCGTCTCGCAGATACGCAGTATTTT,CASMSSPTRLADTQYF
.,.,TRBV28,TRBJ2-2,TGTGCCAGCAGTTCTCCTGGGCGCGGGGACACCGGGGAGCTGTTTTTT,CASSSPGRGDTGELFF
.,.,TRBV15,TRBJ1-2,TGTGCCACCAGCAGATCCCGCAGGGGCTATGGCTACACCTTC,CATSRSRRGYGYTF
.,TRBD1,TRBV4-3,TRBJ1-2,TGCGCCAGCAGCTTGGACAGGGCCAACTATGGCTACACCTTC,CASSLDRANYGYTF
once,.,TRBV7-2,TRBJ2-3,TGTGCCAGCAGCTCGGAGGACTGGGATACGCAGTATTTT,CASSSEDWDTQYF
.,TRBD1,TRBV5-1,TRBJ1-2,TGCGCCAGCAGCTTGATGGGAATGGGACAGAACACCTATGGCTACACCTTC,CASSLMGMGQNTYGYTF